The source of this TCR beta chain is a study of regulatory T cells in long-lasting Graves disease. To make TCR beta libraries, researchers used iRepertoire HTBI primers and Arm-PCR of CDR3 regions. Authors' methods: Identification yielded around 68 TRBV and 11 to 15 TRBJ segments across samples. TCRdb reanalysed the multiplex PCR reads using MiXCR and keeps one entry per CDR3 protein. Clone size and V and J calls follow TCRdb, not the original study. The data contain hundreds of thousands of distinct CDR3 sequences, less than 20% of them singletons. The CDR3 runs to 13 residues. Germline V gives CDR1 SQVTM, CDR2 ANQGSEA. Between the trimmed V and J ends, which lost 1 base and 0 bases, there was a span of 6 bases. Many counts were recorded for this clonotype. The time point was: newly diagnosed GD, antithyroid drugs for less than 3 months. Preparation of the TCR library used RNA extracted from PBMCs.

The same sample was also studied in work on T cells in Graves' hyperthyroidism and ophthalmopathy. From that study: The HTBI primer set served for first-round RT-PCR of the TCR CDR3.

Sequences were derived from peripheral blood mononuclear cells (PBMCs), sampled at new diagnosis, from a patient treated with antithyroid drugs. The receptor was isolated from a woman in her twenties or thirties with Graves disease. The chain combines TRBV29-1 with TRBJ1-1, with a weak D call TRBD1 (5 bases). This CDR3 is CSVEATVNTEAFF. In nucleotides, the CDR3 is TGCAGCGTTGAAGCGACAGTGAACACTGAAGCTTTCTTT.